This TCR beta chain was captured in a study of T cell changes during pregnancy in multiple sclerosis. TCRdb keeps only in-frame clones here, not all; method: immunoSEQ multiplex PCR. Here the sample spans fewer than 60,000 clones, roughly 88% being singletons. This specimen was peripheral blood, taken in the third trimester of pregnancy. This clonotype originated in a female donor in good health, enrolled as a control in a pregnancy study.

DNA for the CDR3: TGTGCCAGCAGTCGGACTAGGGACAATGAGCAGTTCTTC. Amino acids: CASSRTRDNEQFF. The chain combines TRBV6-6 with TRBJ2-1, with 7 bases aligning to TRBD2. Looked up from germline, CDR1 is MNHNY and CDR2 is SVGAGI (reference sequence). This CDR3 contains 13 residues. Losses at the gene ends were 5 bases for V and 5 bases for J; bases not matched to a gene: 3.